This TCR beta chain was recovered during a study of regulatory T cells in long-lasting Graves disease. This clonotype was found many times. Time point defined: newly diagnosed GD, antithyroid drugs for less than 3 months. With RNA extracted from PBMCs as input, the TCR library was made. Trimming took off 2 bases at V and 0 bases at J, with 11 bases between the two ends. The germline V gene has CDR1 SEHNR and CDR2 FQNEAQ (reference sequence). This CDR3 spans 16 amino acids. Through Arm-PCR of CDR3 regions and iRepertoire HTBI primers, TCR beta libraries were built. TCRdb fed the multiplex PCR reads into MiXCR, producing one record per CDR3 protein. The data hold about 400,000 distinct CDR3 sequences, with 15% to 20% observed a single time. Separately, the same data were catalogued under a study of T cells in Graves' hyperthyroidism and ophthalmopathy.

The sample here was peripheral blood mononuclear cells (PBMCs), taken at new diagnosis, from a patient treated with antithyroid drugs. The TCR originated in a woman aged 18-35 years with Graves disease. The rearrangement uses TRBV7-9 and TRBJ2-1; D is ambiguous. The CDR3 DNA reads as TGTGCCAGCAGCTTATCCCACGGTAGCTCCTACAATGAGCAGTTCTTC. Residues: CASSLSHGSSYNEQFF.